This TCR beta chain comes out of a study of blood T cell repertoires in COVID-19. Study-wide background: The United States, Italy and Spain were the sources of the acute and convalescent COVID-19 samples. From T cells, B-cell-depleted T cells, or PBMCs came the material, which was cDNA or gDNA.

The CDR3 totals 14 residues. Germline V gives CDR1 MDHEN, CDR2 SYDVKM. V gave up 5 bases and J gave up 6 bases, with 17 bases separating them. Methods used by the authors: Nucleated cell counts were estimated from reference gene primer amplification. Data came from immunoSEQ multiplex PCR; TCRdb stores just in-frame clones and leaves some out. For V, J and clone size, that table is used; D and trimming come from the DNA. This table holds 34,000 or so clones, approximately 90% found once. J is TRBJ2-7 and V is TRBV28; D is unresolved. This sequence was found in a man between 60 and 70 years old with active or convalescent COVID-19. The sequencing sample was made of peripheral blood. The CDR3 DNA sequence: TGTGCCAGCAGTCGAGCCGGAGATTTAAGCGAGCAGTACTTC. It yields the protein CASSRAGDLSEQYF.